This T cell receptor (beta chain) was observed in a study of cytomegalovirus exposure and HLA in healthy donors. Study-wide findings and caveats: Presence/absence analyses treated sequencing depth as roughly uniform across donors. An analysis done earlier found most TCR beta V segments productive about 87% or about 30% of the time. Owing to their indistinguishability, certain V segments, notably TRBV6-2 and TRBV6-3, were excluded. The authors enumerated under 200 TCR beta chains as linked to cytomegalovirus.

There are 17 residues in the CDR3. In germline, CDR1 is SGHDT, CDR2 YYEEEE. The ends were cut back, 6 bases at V and 6 bases at J, with 25 bases in the middle. Remarks on this clone: Its antigen is currently unknown.

Use of 60 Vbeta and 13 Jbeta primers characterized the PCR. Using immunoSEQ multiplex PCR, the repertoire was profiled, and TCRdb retains in-frame clones only, with some absent. The sample consists of roughly 180,000 clones, over 70% of them appearing once. The sequencing input was PBMCs. V is TRBV5-6 and J is TRBJ2-4, with D perhaps TRBD2 (8 bases). This TCR derives from a boy aged 2 to 10 in good health and CMV-seronegative. CDR3 DNA sequence: TGTGCCAGCAACCCAGGGGGACTAGTGCCCTCCCCAAACATTCAGTACTTC. Protein: CASNPGGLVPSPNIQYF.